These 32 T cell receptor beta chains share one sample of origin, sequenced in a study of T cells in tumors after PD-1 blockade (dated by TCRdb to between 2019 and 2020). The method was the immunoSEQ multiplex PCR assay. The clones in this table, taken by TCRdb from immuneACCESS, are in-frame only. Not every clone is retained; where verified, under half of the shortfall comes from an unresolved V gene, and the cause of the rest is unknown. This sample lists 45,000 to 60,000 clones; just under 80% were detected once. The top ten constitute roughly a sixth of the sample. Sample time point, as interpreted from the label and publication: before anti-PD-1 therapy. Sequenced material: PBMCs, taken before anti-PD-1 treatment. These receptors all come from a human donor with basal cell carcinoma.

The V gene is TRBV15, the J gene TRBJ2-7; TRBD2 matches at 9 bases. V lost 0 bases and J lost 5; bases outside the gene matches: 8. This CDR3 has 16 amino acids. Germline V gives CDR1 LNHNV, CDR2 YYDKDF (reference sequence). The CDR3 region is CATSRDRGGRAHEQYF. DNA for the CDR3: TGTGCCACCAGCAGAGATCGAGGCGGGAGGGCCCACGAGCAGTACTTC. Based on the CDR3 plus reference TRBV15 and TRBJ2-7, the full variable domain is DAMVIQNPRYQVTQFGKPVTLSCSQTLNHNVMYWYQQKSSQAPKLLFHYYDKDFNNEADTPDNFQSRRPNTSFCFLDIRSPGLGDTAMYLCATSRDRGGRAHEQYFGPGTRLTVT.

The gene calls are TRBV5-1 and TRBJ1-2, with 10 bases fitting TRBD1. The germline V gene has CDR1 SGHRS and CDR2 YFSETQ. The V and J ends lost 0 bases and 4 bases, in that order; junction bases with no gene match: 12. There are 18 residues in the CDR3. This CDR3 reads CASSLAGTGDPKPYGYTF. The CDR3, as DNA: TGCGCCAGCAGCTTGGCCGGGACAGGGGATCCTAAACCCTATGGCTACACCTTC. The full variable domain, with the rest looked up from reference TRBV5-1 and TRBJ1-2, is KAGVTQTPRYLIKTRGQQVTLSCSPISGHRSVSWYQQTPGQGLQFLFEYFSETQRNKGNFPGRFSGRQFSNSRSEMNVSTLELGDSALYLCASSLAGTGDPKPYGYTFGSGTRLTVV.

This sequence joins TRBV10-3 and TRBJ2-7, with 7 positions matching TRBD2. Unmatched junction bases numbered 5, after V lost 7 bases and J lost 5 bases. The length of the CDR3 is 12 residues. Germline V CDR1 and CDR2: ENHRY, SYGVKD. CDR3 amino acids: CAITGGSDEQYF. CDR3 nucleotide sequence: TGTGCCATCACGGGGGGATCCGACGAGCAGTACTTC.

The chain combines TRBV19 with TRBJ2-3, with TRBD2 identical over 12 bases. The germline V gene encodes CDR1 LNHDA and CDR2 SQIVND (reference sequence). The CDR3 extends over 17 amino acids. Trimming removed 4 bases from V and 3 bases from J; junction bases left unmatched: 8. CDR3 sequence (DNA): TGTGCCAGTAGTAACCGACCGACTAGCGGGGGAACAGATACGCAGTATTTT. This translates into CASSNRPTSGGTDTQYF.

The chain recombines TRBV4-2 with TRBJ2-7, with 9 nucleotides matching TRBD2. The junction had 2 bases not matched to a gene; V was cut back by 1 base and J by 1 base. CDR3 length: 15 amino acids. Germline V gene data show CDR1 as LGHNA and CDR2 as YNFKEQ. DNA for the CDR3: TGTGCCAGCAGCCAAGGCGGGGGGGCATCCTACGAGCAGTACTTC. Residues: CASSQGGGASYEQYF.

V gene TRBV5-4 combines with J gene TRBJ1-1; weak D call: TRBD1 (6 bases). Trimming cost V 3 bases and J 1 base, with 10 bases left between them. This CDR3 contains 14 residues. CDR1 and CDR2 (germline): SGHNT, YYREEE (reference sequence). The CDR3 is CASSYRGGNTEAFF. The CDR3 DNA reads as TGTGCCAGCAGCTACCGAGGGGGGAACACTGAAGCTTTCTTT.

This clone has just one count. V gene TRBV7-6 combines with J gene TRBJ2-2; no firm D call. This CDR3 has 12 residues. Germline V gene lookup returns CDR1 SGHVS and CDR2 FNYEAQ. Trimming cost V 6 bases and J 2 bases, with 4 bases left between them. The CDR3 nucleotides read TGTGCCAGCAGTGAAAACACCGGGGAGCTGTTTTTT. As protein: CASSENTGELFF.

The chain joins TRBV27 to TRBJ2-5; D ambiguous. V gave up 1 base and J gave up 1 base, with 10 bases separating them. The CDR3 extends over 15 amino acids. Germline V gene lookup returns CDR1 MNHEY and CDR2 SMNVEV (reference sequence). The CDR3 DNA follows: TGTGCCAGCAGTTTATTCTGGACCTCCCAAGAGACCCAGTACTTC. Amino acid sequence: CASSLFWTSQETQYF.

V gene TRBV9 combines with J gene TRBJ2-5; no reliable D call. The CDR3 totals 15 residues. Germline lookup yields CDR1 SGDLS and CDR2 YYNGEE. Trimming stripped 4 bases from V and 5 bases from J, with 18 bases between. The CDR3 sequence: CASSPTGSLGETQYF. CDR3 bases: TGTGCCAGCAGCCCAACCGGGTCCCTGGGGGAGACCCAGTACTTC.

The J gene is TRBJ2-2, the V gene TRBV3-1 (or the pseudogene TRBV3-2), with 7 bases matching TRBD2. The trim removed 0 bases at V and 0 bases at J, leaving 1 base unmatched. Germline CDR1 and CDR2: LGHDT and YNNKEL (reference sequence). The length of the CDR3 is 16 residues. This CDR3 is CASSQERGTNTGELFF. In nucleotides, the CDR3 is TGTGCCAGCAGCCAAGAGCGGGGGACGAACACCGGGGAGCTGTTTTTT.

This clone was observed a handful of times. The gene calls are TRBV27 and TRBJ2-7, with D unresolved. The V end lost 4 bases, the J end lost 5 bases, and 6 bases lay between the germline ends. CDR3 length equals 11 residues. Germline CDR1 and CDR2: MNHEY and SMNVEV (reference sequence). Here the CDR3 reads CASSSNHEQYF. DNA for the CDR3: TGTGCCAGCAGTTCAAACCACGAGCAGTACTTC.

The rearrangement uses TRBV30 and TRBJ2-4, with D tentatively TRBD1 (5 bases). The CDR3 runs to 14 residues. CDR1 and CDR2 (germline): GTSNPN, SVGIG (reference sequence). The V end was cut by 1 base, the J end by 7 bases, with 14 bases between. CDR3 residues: CAWSATTGSNIQYF. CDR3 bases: TGTGCCTGGAGTGCAACCACAGGCTCTAACATTCAGTACTTC.

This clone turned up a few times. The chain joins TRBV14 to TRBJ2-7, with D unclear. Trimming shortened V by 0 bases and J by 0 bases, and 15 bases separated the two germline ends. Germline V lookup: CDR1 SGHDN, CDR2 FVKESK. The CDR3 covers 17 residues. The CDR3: CASSQDTSPGYSYEQYF. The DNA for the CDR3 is TGTGCCAGCAGCCAAGACACGAGTCCAGGCTACTCCTACGAGCAGTACTTC.

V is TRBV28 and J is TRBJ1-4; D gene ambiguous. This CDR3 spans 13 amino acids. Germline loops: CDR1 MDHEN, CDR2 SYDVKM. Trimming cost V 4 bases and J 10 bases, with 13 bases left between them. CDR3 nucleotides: TGTGCCAGCAGTTCCCCGAGCCGGGGAAAACTGTTTTTT. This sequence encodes CASSSPSRGKLFF.

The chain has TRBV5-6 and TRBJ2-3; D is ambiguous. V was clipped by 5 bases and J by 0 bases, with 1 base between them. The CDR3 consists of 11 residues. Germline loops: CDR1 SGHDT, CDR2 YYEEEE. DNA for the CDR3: TGTGCCAGCAGGAGCACAGATACGCAGTATTTT. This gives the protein CASRSTDTQYF.

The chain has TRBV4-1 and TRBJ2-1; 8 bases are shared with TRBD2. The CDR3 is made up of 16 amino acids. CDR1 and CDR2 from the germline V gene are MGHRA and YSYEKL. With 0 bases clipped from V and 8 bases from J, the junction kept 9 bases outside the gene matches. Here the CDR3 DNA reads TGCGCCAGCAGCCAAGATCGAATAGCGGGGTGGGATGAGCAGTTCTTC. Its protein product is CASSQDRIAGWDEQFF.

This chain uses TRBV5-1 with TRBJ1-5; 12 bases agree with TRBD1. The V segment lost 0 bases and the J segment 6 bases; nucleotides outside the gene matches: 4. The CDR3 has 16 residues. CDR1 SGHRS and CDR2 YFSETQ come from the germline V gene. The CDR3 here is CASSLGGQGAGQPQHF. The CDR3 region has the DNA TGCGCCAGCAGCTTGGGGGGACAGGGGGCAGGTCAGCCCCAGCATTTT.

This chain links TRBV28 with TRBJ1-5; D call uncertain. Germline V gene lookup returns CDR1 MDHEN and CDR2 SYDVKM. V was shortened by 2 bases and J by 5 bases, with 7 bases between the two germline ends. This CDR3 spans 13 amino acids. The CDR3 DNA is TGTGCCAGCAGTTTACAGATAGATCAGCCCCAGCATTTT. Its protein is CASSLQIDQPQHF. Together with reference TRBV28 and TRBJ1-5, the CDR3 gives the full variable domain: DVKVTQSSRYLVKRTGEKVFLECVQDMDHENMFWYRQDPGLGLRLIYFSYDVKMKEKGDIPEGYSVSREKKERFSLILESASTNQTSMYLCASSLQIDQPQHFGDGTRLSIL.

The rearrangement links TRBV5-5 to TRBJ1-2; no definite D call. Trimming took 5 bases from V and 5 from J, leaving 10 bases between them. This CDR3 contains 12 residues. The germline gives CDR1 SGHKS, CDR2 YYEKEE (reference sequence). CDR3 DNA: TGTGCCAGCAGTTCGGACCTGTATGGCTACACCTTC. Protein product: CASSSDLYGYTF.

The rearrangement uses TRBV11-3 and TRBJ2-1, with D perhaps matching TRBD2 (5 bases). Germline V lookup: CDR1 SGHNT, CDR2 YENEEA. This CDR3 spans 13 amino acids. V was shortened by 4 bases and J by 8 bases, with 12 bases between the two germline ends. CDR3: CASSSGPADEQFF. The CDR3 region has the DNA TGTGCCAGCAGCTCAGGTCCAGCGGATGAGCAGTTCTTC.

The CDR3 region has the DNA TGTGCCTGGACCTCCGGTGGTTACGAGCAGTACTTC. Residues: CAWTSGGYEQYF. The J gene is TRBJ2-7, the V gene TRBV30; no firm D call. The length of the CDR3 is 12 residues. The V gene lost 4 bases and the J gene lost 4 bases, with 11 bases spanning the gap. Germline V CDR1 and CDR2: GTSNPN, SVGIG (reference sequence).

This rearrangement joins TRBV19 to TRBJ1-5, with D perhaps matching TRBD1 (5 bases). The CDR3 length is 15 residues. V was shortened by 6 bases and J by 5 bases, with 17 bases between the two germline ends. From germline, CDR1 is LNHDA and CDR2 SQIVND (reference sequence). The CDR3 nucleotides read TGTGCCAGTAGAAAACGGGACCATTGGGATCAGCCCCAGCATTTT. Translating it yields CASRKRDHWDQPQHF.

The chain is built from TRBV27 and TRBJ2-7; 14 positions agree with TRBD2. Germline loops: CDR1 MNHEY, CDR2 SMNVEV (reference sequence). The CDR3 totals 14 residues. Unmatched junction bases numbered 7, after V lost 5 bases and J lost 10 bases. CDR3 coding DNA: TGTGCCAGCAGTCGTCGGACTAGCGGGGGGCTCCAGTACTTC. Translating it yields CASSRRTSGGLQYF.

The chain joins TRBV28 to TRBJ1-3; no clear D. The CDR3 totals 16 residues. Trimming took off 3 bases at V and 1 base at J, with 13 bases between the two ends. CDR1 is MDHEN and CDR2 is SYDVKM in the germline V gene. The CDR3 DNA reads TGTGCCAGCAGTTTTCAGAGGTTAGGGTCTGGAAACACCATATATTTT. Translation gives CASSFQRLGSGNTIYF.

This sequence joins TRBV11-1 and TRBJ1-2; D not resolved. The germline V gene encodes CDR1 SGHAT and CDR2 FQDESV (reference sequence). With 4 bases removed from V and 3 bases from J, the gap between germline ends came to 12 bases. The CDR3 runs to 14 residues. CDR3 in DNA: TGTGCCAGCAGCTCCAGCCTCACGGACTATGGCTACACCTTC. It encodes CASSSSLTDYGYTF.

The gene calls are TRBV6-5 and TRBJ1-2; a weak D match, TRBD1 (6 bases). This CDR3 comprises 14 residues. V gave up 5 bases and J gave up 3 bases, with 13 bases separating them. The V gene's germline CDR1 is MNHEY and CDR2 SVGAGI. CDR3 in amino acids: CASSTQGLDYGYTF. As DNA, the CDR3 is TGTGCCAGCAGTACACAGGGTCTCGACTATGGCTACACCTTC.

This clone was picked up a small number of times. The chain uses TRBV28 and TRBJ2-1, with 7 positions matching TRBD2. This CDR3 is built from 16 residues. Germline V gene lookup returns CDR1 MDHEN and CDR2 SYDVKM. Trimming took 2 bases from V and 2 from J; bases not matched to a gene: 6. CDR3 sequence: CASSLRASGTYNEQFF. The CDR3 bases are TGTGCCAGCAGTTTAAGAGCTAGCGGAACCTACAATGAGCAGTTCTTC.

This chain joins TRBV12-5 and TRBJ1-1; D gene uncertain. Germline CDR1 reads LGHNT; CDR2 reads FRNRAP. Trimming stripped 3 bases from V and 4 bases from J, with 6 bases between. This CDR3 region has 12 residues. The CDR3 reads CASGLSGTEAFF. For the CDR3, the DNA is TGTGCTAGTGGTTTATCCGGCACTGAAGCTTTCTTT.

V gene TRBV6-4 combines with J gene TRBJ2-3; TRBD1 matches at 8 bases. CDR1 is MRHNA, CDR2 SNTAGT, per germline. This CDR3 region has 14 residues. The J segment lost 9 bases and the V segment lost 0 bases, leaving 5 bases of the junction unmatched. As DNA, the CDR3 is TGTGCCAGCAGTGACTCGGACAGGGTAAGCACGCAGTATTTT. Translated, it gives CASSDSDRVSTQYF.

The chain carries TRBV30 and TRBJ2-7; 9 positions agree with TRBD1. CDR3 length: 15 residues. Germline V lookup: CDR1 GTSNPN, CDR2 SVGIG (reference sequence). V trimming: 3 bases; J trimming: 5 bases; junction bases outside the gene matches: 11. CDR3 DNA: TGTGCCTGGAGGGTCCCCGGGACAGGGTATCACGAGCAGTACTTC. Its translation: CAWRVPGTGYHEQYF. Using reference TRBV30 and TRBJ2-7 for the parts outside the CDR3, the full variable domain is SQTIHQWPATLVQPVGSPLSLECTVEGTSNPNLYWYRQAAGRGLQLLFYSVGIGQISSEVPQNLSASRPQDRQFILSSKKLLLSDSGFYLCAWRVPGTGYHEQYFGPGTRLTVT.

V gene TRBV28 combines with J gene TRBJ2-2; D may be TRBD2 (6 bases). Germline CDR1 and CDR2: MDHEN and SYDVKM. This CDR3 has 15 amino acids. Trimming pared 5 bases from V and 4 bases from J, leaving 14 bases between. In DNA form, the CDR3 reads TGTGCCAGCAGTCCTCCGGGACTCCTCACCGGGGAGCTGTTTTTT. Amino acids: CASSPPGLLTGELFF. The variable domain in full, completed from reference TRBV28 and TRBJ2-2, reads DVKVTQSSRYLVKRTGEKVFLECVQDMDHENMFWYRQDPGLGLRLIYFSYDVKMKEKGDIPEGYSVSREKKERFSLILESASTNQTSMYLCASSPPGLLTGELFFGEGSRLTVL.

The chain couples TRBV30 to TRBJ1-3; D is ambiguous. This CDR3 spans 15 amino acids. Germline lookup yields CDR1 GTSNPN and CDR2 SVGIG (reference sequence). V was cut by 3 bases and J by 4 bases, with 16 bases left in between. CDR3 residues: CAWSAGLIRGNTIYF. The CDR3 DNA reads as TGTGCCTGGAGCGCCGGGCTAATCAGGGGAAACACCATATATTTT.